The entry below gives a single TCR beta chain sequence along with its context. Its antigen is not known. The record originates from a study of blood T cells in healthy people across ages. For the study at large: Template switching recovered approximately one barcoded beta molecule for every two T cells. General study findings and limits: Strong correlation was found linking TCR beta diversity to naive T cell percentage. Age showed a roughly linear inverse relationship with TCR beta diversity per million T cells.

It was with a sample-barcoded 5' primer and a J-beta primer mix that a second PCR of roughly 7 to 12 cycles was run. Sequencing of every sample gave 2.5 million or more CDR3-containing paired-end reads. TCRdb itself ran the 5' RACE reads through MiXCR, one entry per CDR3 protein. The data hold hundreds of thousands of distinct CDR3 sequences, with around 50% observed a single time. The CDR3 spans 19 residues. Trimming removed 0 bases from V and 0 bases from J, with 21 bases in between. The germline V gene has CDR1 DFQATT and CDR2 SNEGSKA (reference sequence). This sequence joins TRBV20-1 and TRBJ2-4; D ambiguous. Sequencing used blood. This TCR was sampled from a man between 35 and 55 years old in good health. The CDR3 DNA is TGCAGTGCTAGAGACTATGCTACGTTTCTGAGGTTAGCCAAAAACATTCAGTACTTC. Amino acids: CSARDYATFLRLAKNIQYF.